Below are 18 T cell receptor beta chains sequenced from a single sample in a study of blood T cell repertoires in COVID-19. The protocol was immunoSEQ multiplex PCR, while the TCRdb copy is restricted to in-frame clones and leaves out a portion. The sample carries 200,000 or so clones, approximately 80% recorded once. Sequenced: PBMCs or T cells enriched from blood (not recorded which). The origin of the receptors is a woman aged 40 to 49 with acute COVID-19.

This chain uses TRBV7-6 with TRBJ1-2; possibly TRBD1 for D (6 bases). The germline V gene encodes CDR1 SGHVS and CDR2 FNYEAQ. This CDR3 contains 13 residues. V lost 1 base, J lost 8 bases, and 11 bases lay in between. The CDR3 nucleotides read TGTGCCAGCAGCTTAGGAGGGGGTTTAGGCTACACCTTC. This translates into CASSLGGGLGYTF.

The chain combines TRBV28 with TRBJ2-5; D call uncertain. V lost 3 bases to trimming and J lost 2 bases, with 10 bases between them. The V gene's germline CDR1 is MDHEN and CDR2 SYDVKM. The CDR3 loop spans 14 amino acids. The CDR3 loop is CASSFRLVQETQYF. The CDR3 DNA reads TGTGCCAGCAGTTTTCGGCTAGTTCAAGAGACCCAGTACTTC.

The J gene is TRBJ1-1, the V gene TRBV3-1 (or the pseudogene TRBV3-2), with a tentative D call TRBD1 (5 bases). Germline V CDR1 and CDR2: LGHDT, YNNKEL (reference sequence). The CDR3 consists of 13 residues. Trimming removed 0 bases at V and 8 bases at J, with 10 bases between. The CDR3 bases are TGTGCCAGCAGCCAAGATAACGGGGGGGAAGCTTTCTTT. Translating gives CASSQDNGGEAFF.

The J gene is TRBJ1-6, the V gene TRBV7-2, with D perhaps matching TRBD1 (6 bases). Germline lookup yields CDR1 SGHTA and CDR2 FQGNSA. V gave up 4 bases and J gave up 6 bases, with 16 bases separating them. This CDR3 is 16 amino acids long. DNA for the CDR3: TGTGCCAGCAGCTCGGACATACTCAGGGGTAATTCACCCCTCCACTTT. It encodes CASSSDILRGNSPLHF.

This sequence joins TRBV5-4 and TRBJ2-2; 7 bases agree with TRBD2. This CDR3 has 16 amino acids. V shed 2 bases and J 5 bases; nucleotides not matched to a gene: 9. Germline V lookup: CDR1 SGHNT, CDR2 YYREEE (reference sequence). This CDR3 reads CASSFGGTASTGELFF. DNA for the CDR3: TGTGCCAGCAGCTTCGGGGGGACCGCCTCAACCGGGGAGCTGTTTTTT. Drawing the rest from reference TRBV5-4 and TRBJ2-2, the complete variable domain is ETGVTQSPTHLIKTRGQQVTLRCSSQSGHNTVSWYQQALGQGPQFIFQYYREEENGRGNFPPRFSGLQFPNYSSELNVNALELDDSALYLCASSFGGTASTGELFFGEGSRLTVL.

The rearrangement joins TRBV2 to TRBJ1-4; TRBD1 might be the D (5 bases). CDR3 length: 14 residues. Trimming left V 6 bases short and J 0 bases short, with 8 bases between. Germline CDR1 is SNHLY and CDR2 is FYNNEI. The CDR3: CASRARATNEKLFF. DNA for the CDR3: TGTGCCAGCAGGGCCAGGGCAACTAATGAAAAACTGTTTTTT.

The chain uses TRBV5-4 and TRBJ1-4; perhaps TRBD1 as D (5 bases). Germline-derived CDR1 and CDR2 are SGHNT and YYREEE (reference sequence). V lost 2 bases and J lost 0, with 14 bases in between. This CDR3 has 17 amino acids. CDR3 sequence (DNA): TGTGCCAGCAGCTTCGGGCCCCAGGGAACAACTAATGAAAAACTGTTTTTT. Amino acid sequence: CASSFGPQGTTNEKLFF.

This sequence joins TRBV6-1 and TRBJ1-1; D not certain. V lost 3 bases to trimming and J lost 0 bases, with 8 bases between them. Germline CDR1 reads MNHNS; CDR2 reads SASEGT. This CDR3 is 14 amino acids long. The CDR3: CASSESLLNTEAFF. As DNA, the CDR3 is TGTGCCAGCAGTGAGTCCCTCCTGAACACTGAAGCTTTCTTT.

The chain employs TRBV27 and TRBJ2-3, with 11 bases that match TRBD2. The J segment lost 4 bases and the V segment lost 2 bases, leaving 2 bases of the junction unmatched. The CDR3 is made up of 15 amino acids. In germline, CDR1 is MNHEY, CDR2 SMNVEV (reference sequence). The DNA for the CDR3 is TGTGCCAGCAGTTTAGTAGCGGGGGGGCCAGATACGCAGTATTTT. This gives the protein CASSLVAGGPDTQYF.

The V and J genes are TRBV7-3 and TRBJ2-5, with 7 bases matching TRBD1. Losses at the gene ends were 4 bases for V and 2 bases for J; bases not matched to a gene: 7. The length of the CDR3 is 15 residues. The germline V gene encodes CDR1 SGHTA and CDR2 FQGTGA. CDR3 region: CASSSSRTGQETQYF. In DNA form, the CDR3 reads TGTGCCAGCAGCTCGTCAAGGACAGGACAAGAGACCCAGTACTTC.

The chain joins TRBV18 to TRBJ2-5; D is perhaps TRBD1 (6 bases). V lost 1 base and J lost 5, with 17 bases in between. The germline gives CDR1 KGHSH, CDR2 LQKENI. This CDR3 contains 16 residues. The CDR3 spells CASSPQETGGKETQYF. CDR3 bases: TGTGCCAGCTCACCACAAGAAACTGGGGGCAAGGAGACCCAGTACTTC.

The chain carries TRBV7-2 and TRBJ1-6, with D unclear. Per the germline V gene, CDR1 is SGHTA and CDR2 is FQGNSA. V was pared by 0 bases and J by 5 bases, with 5 bases between. The CDR3 runs to 14 residues. This chain's CDR3 is CASSLARDNSPLHF. The CDR3, as DNA: TGTGCCAGCAGCTTAGCGAGGGATAATTCACCCCTCCACTTT.

The chain is built from TRBV7-2 and TRBJ2-2, with 10 bases that match TRBD1. This CDR3 comprises 17 residues. Germline CDR1 SGHTA, CDR2 FQGNSA. The ends lost 0 bases at V and 5 bases at J; junction bases unmatched: 6. The CDR3 sequence: CASSLAYRTGGTGELFF. CDR3 in DNA: TGTGCCAGCAGCTTAGCGTACAGGACAGGGGGAACCGGGGAGCTGTTTTTT.

The chain has TRBV7-8 and TRBJ1-1; a weak D match, TRBD1 (5 bases). V lost 3 bases, J lost 0 bases, and 8 bases lay in between. The CDR3 consists of 14 residues. In germline, CDR1 is SGHVS, CDR2 FQNEAQ. The CDR3 protein is CASSLGGMNTEAFF. The CDR3 nucleotides are TGTGCCAGCAGCTTGGGGGGGATGAACACTGAAGCTTTCTTT. Full variable domain (rest looked up from reference TRBV7-8 and TRBJ1-1): GAGVSQSPRYKVAKRGQDVALRCDPISGHVSLFWYQQALGQGPEFLTYFQNEAQLDKSGLPSDRFFAERPEGSVSTLKIQRTQQEDSAVYLCASSLGGMNTEAFFGQGTRLTVV.

A note on this clone: An end of the junction differs from the germline gene, which may be a read error. The genes are TRBV6-6 and TRBJ1-1; 7 nucleotides align to TRBD1. Germline loops: CDR1 MNHNY, CDR2 SVGAGI (reference sequence). This CDR3 is 11 amino acids long. This chain's CDR3 is CASRGTADAFF. Written as DNA, the CDR3 is TGTGCCAGCAGAGGGACAGCTGACGCTTTCTTT.

The V gene is TRBV3-1 (or the pseudogene TRBV3-2), the J gene TRBJ1-2, with unresolved D. Trimming shortened V by 0 bases and J by 1 base, and 9 bases separated the two germline ends. The CDR3 is made up of 15 amino acids. Germline lookup yields CDR1 LGHDT and CDR2 YNNKEL (reference sequence). As DNA, the CDR3 is TGTGCCAGCAGCCAAGAATTGGGCAGTAACTATGGCTACACCTTC. Its translation: CASSQELGSNYGYTF.

The chain carries TRBV7-8 and TRBJ1-5; no definite D call. The CDR3 is 17 amino acids. The V and J ends lost 1 base and 0 bases respectively, with 13 bases between them. From germline, CDR1 is SGHVS and CDR2 FQNEAQ. This CDR3 is CASSLVSLPYSNQPQHF. The CDR3 coding sequence is TGTGCCAGCAGCTTAGTAAGCTTGCCCTATAGCAATCAGCCCCAGCATTTT.

This chain connects TRBV15 to TRBJ2-6, with 10 bases aligning to TRBD2. CDR1 is LNHNV and CDR2 is YYDKDF in the germline V gene (reference sequence). V lost 0 bases, J lost 1 base, and 6 bases stayed unmatched. The CDR3 runs to 19 residues. The CDR3 reads CATSRDPRTSGSGANVLTF. The CDR3 DNA reads as TGTGCCACCAGCAGAGATCCTCGGACTAGCGGATCTGGGGCCAACGTCCTGACTTTC.